A selection of T cell receptor beta chains follows, all from one sample in a study of cytomegalovirus exposure and HLA in healthy donors. Sequencing used immunoSEQ multiplex PCR; TCRdb keeps in-frame clones, though not all of them. The repertoire consists of 60,000 to 85,000 clones, with about 78% occurring once and the leading ten covering roughly 1.5%. Sequenced material: PBMCs. These receptors all come from a man aged 35-49 years in good health and CMV-seronegative. Each CDR3 is given with its conserved first and last residue. D genes are given only for firm matches. The listing skips clone size in some rows; elsewhere it reads once, few, many or a size class.

d_gene	abundance	j_gene	v_gene	CDR3aa	CDR3nt
.	.	TRBJ1-3	TRBV6-6	CASSPISSGNTIYF	TGTGCCAGCAGTCCGATCAGCTCTGGAAACACCATATATTTT
TRBD1	.	TRBJ1-3	TRBV4-1	CASSPTGFDTIYF	TGCGCCAGCAGCCCGACAGGGTTCGACACCATATATTTT
TRBD2	once	TRBJ2-2	TRBV7-3	CASSLGTSANTGELFF	TGTGCCAGCAGCTTAGGGACTAGCGCGAACACCGGGGAGCTGTTTTTT
.	.	TRBJ1-4	TRBV19	CASSIGFSTNEKLFF	TGTGCCAGTAGTATCGGGTTTTCAACTAATGAAAAACTGTTTTTT
TRBD1	.	TRBJ1-5	TRBV5-6	CASSFGQGRNQPQHF	TGTGCCAGCAGTTTCGGACAGGGTCGCAATCAGCCCCAGCATTTT
TRBD2	.	TRBJ2-1	TRBV27	CASSLTSGRYEQFF	TGTGCCAGCAGTCTCACTAGCGGGAGGTATGAGCAGTTCTTC
TRBD1	.	TRBJ1-1	TRBV11-2	CASSFPAGGTNTEAFF	TGTGCCAGCAGCTTTCCGGCAGGGGGAACAAACACTGAAGCTTTCTTT
.	.	TRBJ2-7	TRBV6-1	CASSETGGVIYEQYF	TGTGCCAGCAGTGAAACTGGCGGGGTAATCTACGAGCAGTACTTC
.	.	TRBJ2-2	TRBV4-1	CASSQDTAENYLANTGELFF	TGCGCCAGCAGCCAAGATACGGCGGAAAACTATCTCGCGAACACCGGGGAGCTGTTTTTT
TRBD2	.	TRBJ2-5	TRBV28	CASSFPGLAGGETQYF	TGTGCCAGCAGTTTCCCCGGACTAGCGGGAGGAGAGACCCAGTACTTC
TRBD1	.	TRBJ2-1	TRBV11-3	CASSRRTGQTTYNEQFF	TGTGCCAGCAGCCGCCGAACGGGACAGACAACCTACAATGAGCAGTTCTTC
.	few	TRBJ1-3	TRBV30	CAWSAPGGRNTIYF	TGTGCCTGGAGTGCCCCGGGGGGGCGAAACACCATATATTTT
.	.	TRBJ2-7	TRBV7-2	CASSLDSIYEQYF	TGTGCCAGCAGCCTGGACTCCATCTACGAGCAGTACTTC
TRBD1	few	TRBJ1-1	TRBV2	CASRQDRGNREAFF	TGTGCCAGCAGACAGGACAGGGGAAATCGTGAAGCTTTCTTT
.	.	TRBJ2-2	TRBV5-1	CATQKGENTGELFF	TGCGCCACCCAGAAGGGGGAGAACACCGGGGAGCTGTTTTTT
TRBD2	.	TRBJ2-1	TRBV5-1	CASSLSGGPSYNEQFF	TGCGCCAGCAGCTTGTCGGGAGGGCCCTCCTACAATGAGCAGTTCTTC
.	.	TRBJ1-4	TRBV6-1	CASRQEYEKLFF	TGTGCCAGCAGACAGGAGTACGAAAAACTGTTTTTT
.	once	TRBJ1-2	TRBV6-5	CASSLQGDYGYTF	TGTGCCAGCAGCCTACAGGGCGACTATGGCTACACCTTC
TRBD1	few	TRBJ2-1	TRBV28	CASRSGQGSHNEQFF	TGTGCCAGCAGATCAGGACAGGGCAGTCACAATGAGCAGTTCTTC
.	.	TRBJ2-1	TRBV7-2	CASSLAGASQYEQFF	TGTGCCAGCAGCTTAGCGGGGGCTAGTCAGTATGAGCAGTTCTTC
.	once	TRBJ1-1	TRBV6-1	CASRRQSNTEAFF	TGTGCCAGCAGACGACAGTCGAACACTGAAGCTTTCTTT
.	.	TRBJ1-6	TRBV30	CAWKPTVNSPLHF	TGTGCCTGGAAGCCGACAGTGAATTCACCCCTCCACTTT
.	once	TRBJ1-2	TRBV7-8	CASSHGGENGYTF	TGTGCCAGCAGCCACGGGGGGGAGAATGGCTACACCTTC
.	.	TRBJ2-5	TRBV5-6	CASSLAGVIEEETQYF	TGTGCCAGCAGCTTGGCCGGTGTAATAGAGGAGGAGACCCAGTACTTC
.	.	TRBJ2-1	TRBV7-9	CASSWEYEQFF	TGTGCCAGCAGCTGGGAGTACGAGCAGTTCTTC
.	.	TRBJ1-3	TRBV15	CATSTHGGATIYF	TGTGCCACCAGCACCCACGGAGGGGCCACCATATATTTT
TRBD1	.	TRBJ1-4	TRBV7-9	CASSPVGGHNEKLFF	TGTGCCAGCAGCCCAGTAGGGGGCCACAATGAAAAACTGTTTTTT
TRBD2	.	TRBJ2-2	TRBV27	CASSPGTILAGGLTGELFF	TGTGCCAGCAGCCCTGGGACAATACTAGCGGGAGGGCTCACCGGGGAGCTGTTTTTT
.	.	TRBJ2-5	TRBV14	CASSQDMGTWETQYF	TGTGCCAGCAGCCAAGACATGGGGACTTGGGAGACCCAGTACTTC
TRBD1	.	TRBJ1-1	TRBV28	CASSAVTGLNTEAFF	TGTGCCAGCAGTGCGGTGACAGGGCTGAACACTGAAGCTTTCTTT
TRBD2	.	TRBJ2-2	TRBV2	CASSVLAGNTGELFF	TGTGCCAGCAGTGTTTTAGCGGGCAACACCGGGGAGCTGTTTTTT
TRBD2	.	TRBJ2-1	TRBV2	CASSASGSYNEQFF	TGTGCCAGCAGTGCAAGCGGGAGCTACAATGAGCAGTTCTTC
.	once	TRBJ2-3	TRBV2	CASSGGTDTQYF	TGTGCCAGCAGTGGAGGGACAGATACGCAGTATTTT
TRBD2	.	TRBJ2-3	TRBV27	CASTPLAGPTDTQYF	TGTGCCAGCACCCCGCTAGCGGGACCCACAGATACGCAGTATTTT
TRBD2	.	TRBJ2-7	TRBV29-1	CSVGRLAGDEQYF	TGCAGCGTTGGGAGACTAGCGGGAGACGAGCAGTACTTC
TRBD1	.	TRBJ2-5	TRBV28	CASSLGTEETQYF	TGTGCCAGCAGTCTCGGGACAGAGGAGACCCAGTACTTC
TRBD1	.	TRBJ1-6	TRBV10-2	CASSEGRGLFNSPLHF	TGCGCCAGCAGTGAGGGCAGGGGGCTTTTTAATTCACCCCTCCACTTT
.	few	TRBJ2-1	TRBV28	CATQGAGESSYNEQFF	TGTGCCACCCAGGGGGCGGGAGAGTCCTCCTACAATGAGCAGTTCTTC
.	.	TRBJ2-1	TRBV11-2	CASSSEYEQFF	TGTGCCAGCAGCTCCGAGTATGAGCAGTTCTTC
TRBD2	.	TRBJ2-3	TRBV5-4	CASSPASGRPPDTQYF	TGTGCCAGCAGCCCCGCTAGCGGGAGGCCCCCAGATACGCAGTATTTT
.	.	TRBJ1-2	TRBV7-9	CSSSPDSYGYTF	TGTTCCAGCAGCCCCGACAGCTATGGCTACACCTTC
.	.	TRBJ2-7	TRBV19	CASSIGGRAGNTYEQYF	TGTGCCAGTAGTATCGGGGGCCGAGCGGGGAATACCTACGAGCAGTACTTC
TRBD1	once	TRBJ2-7	TRBV7-9	CSSSSTGSGDKQYF	TGTTCCAGCAGCTCGACAGGGTCAGGGGACAAGCAGTACTTC
TRBD2	.	TRBJ2-3	TRBV18	CASSPQRTSVTDTQYF	TGTGCCAGCTCACCACAAAGGACTAGCGTCACAGATACGCAGTATTTT
.	.	TRBJ1-1	TRBV14	CASTRRGTEAFF	TGTGCCAGCACACGGCGGGGTACTGAAGCTTTCTTT
TRBD2	.	TRBJ2-1	TRBV7-9	CSSSSLGLAGISYNEQFF	TGTTCCAGCAGCTCCTTGGGGCTAGCGGGGATTTCCTACAATGAGCAGTTCTTC